A selection of T cell receptor beta chains follows, all from one sample in a study of blood T cell repertoires in COVID-19. Sequenced by immunoSEQ multiplex PCR; TCRdb stores in-frame clones only, minus some. The sample shows approximately 150,000 clones, more than 75% of them seen only once. Sequenced material: peripheral blood. The receptors were gathered from a human donor with acute or convalescent COVID-19. The donor label of this sample is uncertain. Each CDR3 is given with its conserved first and last residue. The D gene is left open where the match is weak. Clone size is given for some rows only: seen once, a few or many times, or a class if the clone is expanded.

j_call | cdr3_length | d_call | clone_size | v_call | cdr3_aa | cdr3_nt
TRBJ1-2 | 13 | NA | NA | TRBV6-1 | CASSEVVRDGYTF | TGTGCCAGCAGTGAAGTCGTCCGAGATGGCTACACCTTC
TRBJ2-1 | 15 | TRBD1 | NA | TRBV7-3 | CASSIGTGLYHEQFF | TGTGCCAGCAGCATCGGGACAGGGTTATATCATGAGCAGTTCTTC
TRBJ2-1 | 17 | NA | NA | TRBV3-1/TRBV3-2 | CASSPHGPGVLYNEQFF | TGTGCCAGCAGCCCCCATGGGCCGGGGGTTCTATACAATGAGCAGTTCTTC
TRBJ1-4 | 17 | TRBD1 | NA | TRBV7-9 | CASSSYLGQGQGEKLFF | TGTGCCAGCAGCTCCTACCTCGGACAGGGGCAAGGGGAAAAACTGTTTTTT
TRBJ2-2 | 17 | TRBD1 | NA | TRBV7-2 | CASSLVPGTGANGELFF | TGTGCCAGCAGCTTAGTCCCCGGGACAGGGGCGAACGGGGAGCTGTTTTTT
TRBJ2-3 | 13 | NA | NA | TRBV6-4 | CASSWTGTDTQYF | TGTGCCAGCAGTTGGACAGGCACAGATACGCAGTATTTT
TRBJ2-7 | 13 | NA | NA | TRBV6-6 | CASKKGGGYEQYF | TGTGCCAGCAAGAAGGGGGGGGGCTACGAGCAGTACTTC
TRBJ2-5 | 15 | NA | NA | TRBV14 | CASSQGGQPRETQYF | TGTGCCAGCAGCCAAGGAGGACAGCCCCGAGAGACCCAGTACTTC
TRBJ2-7 | 16 | TRBD1 | NA | TRBV27 | CASSVTGGVPYYEQYF | TGTGCCAGCTCCGTCACAGGGGGAGTCCCCTACTACGAGCAGTACTTC
TRBJ1-2 | 12 | NA | NA | TRBV7-2 | CASSFRQVGYTF | TGTGCCAGCAGCTTCAGACAGGTCGGCTACACCTTC
TRBJ2-1 | 14 | TRBD2 | NA | TRBV10-2 | CASRLAGGPNEQFF | TGCGCCAGCAGACTAGCGGGGGGGCCGAATGAGCAGTTCTTC
TRBJ1-5 | 15 | NA | NA | TRBV5-5 | CASSLDGELGQPQHF | TGTGCCAGCAGCTTGGATGGGGAGTTAGGTCAGCCCCAGCATTTT
TRBJ1-2 | 17 | NA | few | TRBV10-3 | CAISESGRPTLGYGYTF | TGTGCCATCAGTGAGTCGGGGCGGCCCACTTTGGGCTATGGCTACACCTTC
TRBJ2-5 | 17 | TRBD1 | few | TRBV18 | CASSPPGTGSVKETQYF | TGTGCCAGCTCACCTCCCGGGACAGGGTCCGTCAAAGAGACCCAGTACTTC
TRBJ2-1 | 15 | TRBD1 | few | TRBV5-6 | CASSQTGQLRVGQFF | TGTGCCAGCAGCCAGACAGGGCAATTAAGGGTGGGGCAGTTCTTC
TRBJ1-2 | 15 | NA | NA | TRBV2 | CASSLTTGTSGGYTF | TGTGCCAGCAGTCTAACCACCGGGACTTCGGGGGGCTACACCTTC
TRBJ2-1 | 13 | NA | once | TRBV11-3 | CASSFGQGNEQFF | NA
TRBJ1-3 | 16 | NA | once | TRBV5-1 | CASSWNTGNSGNTIYF | TGCGCCAGCAGCTGGAATACAGGAAACTCTGGAAACACCATATATTTT
TRBJ1-5 | 15 | NA | NA | TRBV6-5 | CASSANGGSNQPQHF | TGTGCCAGCAGCGCGAATGGGGGGAGCAATCAGCCCCAGCATTTT
TRBJ1-1 | 13 | NA | NA | TRBV14 | CASSQDMNTEAFF | TGTGCCAGCAGCCAAGATATGAACACTGAAGCTTTCTTT
TRBJ1-2 | 14 | TRBD1 | NA | TRBV4-1 | CASSLRGRGEGYTF | TGCGCCAGCAGCCTAAGGGGCAGGGGGGAGGGCTACACCTTC
TRBJ1-2 | 14 | NA | NA | TRBV19 | CASSAEGWNYGYTF | TGTGCCAGTAGTGCGGAGGGTTGGAACTATGGCTACACCTTC
TRBJ2-1 | 15 | NA | NA | TRBV7-2 | CASSLVSLGRGEQFF | TGTGCCAGCAGCTTAGTATCTTTAGGTCGGGGTGAGCAGTTCTTC
TRBJ1-6 | 14 | NA | NA | TRBV5-8 | CASSAGGGRSPLHF | TGTGCCAGCAGCGCCGGGGGGGGAAGATCACCCCTCCACTTT
TRBJ1-4 | 14 | NA | NA | TRBV6-5 | CASSPGQLAEKLFF | TGTGCCAGCAGTCCTGGACAGCTGGCTGAAAAACTGTTTTTT
TRBJ2-7 | 15 | NA | NA | TRBV2 | CASSDLQGLSYEQYF | TGTGCCAGCAGCGATCTTCAGGGGCTCTCCTACGAGCAGTACTTC
TRBJ1-2 | 13 | NA | NA | TRBV7-2 | CASSAQGNYGYTF | TGTGCCAGCAGCGCACAGGGTAACTATGGCTACACCTTC
TRBJ1-6 | 16 | TRBD1 | NA | TRBV7-2 | CASRPGTGGFNSPLHF | TGTGCCAGCAGACCGGGGACAGGGGGCTTTAATTCACCCCTCCACTTT
TRBJ1-6 | 14 | NA | NA | TRBV4-1 | CASSLSGADSPLHF | TGCGCCAGCAGCCTAAGCGGGGCAGATTCACCCCTCCACTTT
TRBJ2-3 | 15 | NA | NA | TRBV5-1 | CASSLIPPPTDTQYF | TGCGCCAGCAGCTTGATCCCCCCCCCGACAGATACGCAGTATTTT
TRBJ1-5 | 15 | NA | NA | TRBV6-2/TRBV6-3 | CASSETTGPNQPQHF | TGTGCCAGCAGCGAGACTACAGGGCCGAATCAGCCCCAGCATTTT
TRBJ1-4 | 13 | NA | NA | TRBV5-1 | CASALESNEKLFF | TGCGCCAGTGCTCTCGAGTCTAATGAAAAACTGTTTTTT
TRBJ1-2 | 14 | NA | NA | TRBV7-9 | CASSLAQGNYGYTF | TGTGCCAGCAGCTTAGCTCAGGGGAACTATGGCTACACCTTC
TRBJ1-6 | 15 | TRBD1 | NA | TRBV5-1 | CASSLGGTGDSPLHF | TGCGCCAGCAGTTTGGGAGGGACAGGGGATTCACCCCTCCACTTT
TRBJ1-1 | 14 | TRBD1 | NA | TRBV30 | CAWSPRGRNTEAFF | TGTGCCTGGAGCCCCAGGGGGAGGAACACTGAAGCTTTCTTT
TRBJ2-5 | 19 | TRBD2 | NA | TRBV27 | CASSSLGASGDQYQETQYF | TGTGCCAGCTCTTCCCTTGGGGCTAGCGGGGATCAGTACCAAGAGACCCAGTACTTC
TRBJ1-2 | 15 | TRBD1 | NA | TRBV7-2 | CASSMNRQGAGGYTF | TGTGCCAGCAGCATGAACCGACAGGGGGCGGGTGGCTACACCTTC
TRBJ1-2 | 14 | NA | NA | TRBV5-1 | CASSQPGEGGRVTF | TGCGCCAGCAGCCAACCTGGGGAGGGAGGTCGTGTAACCTTC
TRBJ2-5 | 17 | TRBD2 | NA | TRBV2 | CASRVLRAGGIQETQYF | TGTGCCAGCAGGGTACTTCGGGCGGGGGGGATACAAGAGACCCAGTACTTC
TRBJ2-3 | 16 | TRBD1 | NA | TRBV4-1 | CASSPTGAATTDTQYF | TGCGCCAGCAGCCCGACAGGGGCCGCTACCACAGATACGCAGTATTTT
TRBJ1-2 | 15 | TRBD1 | NA | TRBV5-1 | CASSPRQGLLYGYTF | TGCGCCAGCAGCCCGCGACAGGGTCTTTTGTATGGCTACACCTTC
TRBJ2-4 | 14 | NA | once | TRBV9 | CASSQGVAKNIQYF | TGTGCCAGCAGCCAAGGGGTGGCCAAAAACATTCAGTACTTC
TRBJ2-7 | 16 | NA | NA | TRBV5-6 | CASSLVPGHGTYEQYF | TGTGCCAGCAGCTTGGTCCCGGGACACGGGACCTACGAGCAGTACTTC
TRBJ1-3 | 15 | NA | few | TRBV7-2 | CASSLSHGSGNTIYF | TGTGCCAGCAGCTTAAGCCACGGCTCTGGAAACACCATATATTTT
TRBJ2-1 | 12 | NA | once | TRBV7-2 | CASSLTYNEQFF | TGTGCCAGCAGCTTAACTTACAATGAGCAGTTCTTC
TRBJ2-1 | 15 | NA | NA | TRBV5-4 | CASSTGGSSYNEQFF | TGTGCCAGCAGCACCGGAGGGAGCTCCTACAATGAGCAGTTCTTC
TRBJ2-1 | 15 | TRBD2 | NA | TRBV6-5 | CASGYLSAGDNEQFF | TGTGCCAGCGGTTACCTTTCGGCGGGGGACAATGAGCAGTTCTTC
TRBJ2-1 | 13 | NA | NA | TRBV5-1 | CASSPITYNEQFF | TGCGCCAGCAGCCCCATCACCTACAATGAGCAGTTCTTC
TRBJ1-2 | 16 | TRBD1 | NA | TRBV30 | CAGSLQGARSFYGYTF | TGTGCCGGCTCCTTACAGGGGGCGCGGTCCTTCTATGGCTACACCTTC
TRBJ2-3 | 16 | TRBD2 | few | TRBV7-8 | CASSYGLARDTDTQYF | TGTGCCAGCAGCTACGGACTAGCGAGGGACACAGATACGCAGTATTTT
TRBJ2-3 | 18 | TRBD2 | NA | TRBV4-1 | CASSQPGFGGGSTDTQYF | TGCGCCAGCAGCCAACCGGGTTTTGGCGGGGGGAGCACAGATACGCAGTATTTT
TRBJ2-2 | 15 | TRBD1 | NA | TRBV11-3 | CASSPETGVTGELFF | TGTGCCAGCAGCCCCGAGACAGGGGTCACCGGGGAGCTGTTTTTT
TRBJ2-1 | 12 | NA | NA | TRBV19 | CASTSPRDLQFF | TGTGCCAGTACCTCACCAAGGGACTTGCAGTTCTTC
TRBJ1-1 | 17 | NA | NA | TRBV30 | CAWSGSAGRGMNTEAFF | TGTGCCTGGAGTGGGAGCGCAGGGCGGGGGATGAACACTGAAGCTTTCTTT
TRBJ2-3 | 16 | NA | NA | TRBV30 | CAWSAGGQGILDTQYF | TGTGCCTGGAGTGCCGGGGGGCAGGGGATTTTAGATACGCAGTATTTT
TRBJ1-6 | 12 | NA | NA | TRBV27 | CASSLYNSPLHF | TGTGCCAGCAGCCTCTATAATTCACCCCTCCACTTT
TRBJ1-2 | 13 | NA | NA | TRBV19 | CASRPHGNYGYTF | TGTGCCAGTAGGCCACACGGGAACTATGGCTACACCTTC
TRBJ2-1 | 15 | TRBD2 | once | TRBV4-3 | CASSQDPPGTREQFF | TGCGCCAGCAGCCAAGACCCCCCCGGGACTAGGGAGCAGTTCTTC